The present TCR beta chain was sequenced within a study of cytomegalovirus exposure and HLA in healthy donors. This clone was detected only a few times. Antigen: not known. Germline CDR1 is MDHEN and CDR2 is SYDVKM. V was cut by 2 bases and J by 6 bases, with 7 bases left in between. CDR3 length equals 13 residues. Whole-study findings and limits: A later analysis linked 15,000 to 20,000 TCR beta sequences to HLA alleles at 0.05 false discovery rate.

PCR used 60 Vbeta primers and 13 Jbeta primers. Assay used: immunoSEQ multiplex PCR; TCRdb lists only in-frame clones, some missing. Of 75,000 to 95,000 clones in the sample, about 77% were seen once. This sequence was found in a male donor in good health and CMV-seropositive. This chain links TRBV28 with TRBJ2-2; D is perhaps TRBD1 (5 bases). Source material: PBMCs. Here the CDR3 DNA reads TGTGCCAGCAGTTTACAGGGATCCGGGGAGCTGTTTTTT. Translating gives CASSLQGSGELFF.